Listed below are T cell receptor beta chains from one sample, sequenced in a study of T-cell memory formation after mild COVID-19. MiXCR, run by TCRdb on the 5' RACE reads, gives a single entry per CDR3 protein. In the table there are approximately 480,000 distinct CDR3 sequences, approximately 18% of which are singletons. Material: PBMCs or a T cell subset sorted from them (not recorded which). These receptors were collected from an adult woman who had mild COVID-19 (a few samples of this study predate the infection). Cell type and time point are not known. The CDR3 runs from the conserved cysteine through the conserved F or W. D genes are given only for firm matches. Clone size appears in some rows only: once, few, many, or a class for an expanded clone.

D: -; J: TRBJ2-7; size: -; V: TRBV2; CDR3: CASSEAGQGYEQYF; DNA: TGTGCCAGCAGTGAAGCTGGTCAGGGCTACGAGCAGTACTTC
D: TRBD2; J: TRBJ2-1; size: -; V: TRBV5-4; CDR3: CASSLAALAGGRRPPYNEQFF; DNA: TGTGCCAGCAGCTTGGCCGCGTTAGCGGGAGGTAGGCGTCCGCCCTACAATGAGCAGTTCTTC
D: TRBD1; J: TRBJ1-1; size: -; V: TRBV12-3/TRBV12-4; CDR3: CASSSLDRVTEAFF; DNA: TGTGCCAGCAGTTCCCTAGACAGGGTCACTGAAGCTTTCTTT
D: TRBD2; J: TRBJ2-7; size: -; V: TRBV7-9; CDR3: CASSPLGTSGRVIGDEQYF; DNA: TGTGCCAGCAGCCCTCTTGGCACTAGCGGGAGAGTAATAGGGGACGAGCAGTACTTC
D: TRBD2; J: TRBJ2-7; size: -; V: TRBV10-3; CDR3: CAISDRGEGRGEQYF; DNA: TGTGCCATCAGTGATCGGGGGGAGGGCCGAGGAGAGCAGTACTTC
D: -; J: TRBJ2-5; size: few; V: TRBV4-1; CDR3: CASSQVSQETQYF; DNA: TGCGCCAGCAGCCAAGTATCTCAAGAGACCCAGTACTTC
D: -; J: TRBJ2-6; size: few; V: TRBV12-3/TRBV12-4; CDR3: CASSLGLIYSGANVLTF; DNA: TGTGCCAGCAGTCTTGGACTTATCTACTCTGGGGCCAACGTCCTGACTTTC
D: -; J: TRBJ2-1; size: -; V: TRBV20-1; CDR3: CSALGQSLPSSYNEQFF; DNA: TGCAGTGCTCTCGGCCAAAGCCTCCCCAGCTCCTACAATGAGCAGTTCTTC
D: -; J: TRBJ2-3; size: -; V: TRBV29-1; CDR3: CSVEEGRGPKDTQYF; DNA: TGCAGCGTTGAAGAGGGGCGGGGGCCAAAAGATACGCAGTATTTT
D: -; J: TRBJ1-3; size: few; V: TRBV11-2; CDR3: CASSLAPKGLTSGNTIYF; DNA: TGTGCCAGCAGCTTAGCCCCAAAGGGACTTACCTCTGGAAACACCATATATTTT
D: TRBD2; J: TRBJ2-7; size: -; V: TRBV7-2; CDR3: CASSLISGFYEQYF; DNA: TGTGCCAGCAGCTTAATTAGCGGGTTCTACGAGCAGTACTTC
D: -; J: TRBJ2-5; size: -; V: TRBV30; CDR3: CAWSVGGYAQETQYF; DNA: TGTGCCTGGAGTGTAGGAGGGTATGCCCAAGAGACCCAGTACTTC
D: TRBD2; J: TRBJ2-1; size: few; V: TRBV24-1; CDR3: CATSPGLAGANEQFF; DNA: TGTGCCACCAGTCCCGGACTAGCGGGAGCCAATGAGCAGTTCTTC
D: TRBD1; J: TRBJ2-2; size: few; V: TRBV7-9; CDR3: CASSEGALNTGELFF; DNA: TGTGCCAGCAGCGAGGGGGCGCTAAACACCGGGGAGCTGTTTTTT
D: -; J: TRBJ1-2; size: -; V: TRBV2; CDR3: CASSETLQGNYGYTF; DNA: TGTGCCAGCAGTGAAACCCTACAGGGTAACTATGGCTACACCTTC
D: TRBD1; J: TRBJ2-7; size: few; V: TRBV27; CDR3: CASSSAGTGALLFEQYF; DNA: TGTGCCAGCAGTTCGGCCGGGACAGGTGCTCTATTATTCGAGCAGTACTTC
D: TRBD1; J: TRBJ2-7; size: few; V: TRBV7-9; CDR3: CASTTPGQGTYEQYF; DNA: TGTGCCAGCACCACCCCGGGACAGGGGACCTACGAGCAGTACTTC
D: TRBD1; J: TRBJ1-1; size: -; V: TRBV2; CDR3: CATSDRARTEAFF; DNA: TGTGCCACCTCCGACAGGGCGAGAACTGAAGCTTTCTTT
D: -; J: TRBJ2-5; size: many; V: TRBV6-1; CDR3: CASSFYRDYQETQYF; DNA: TGTGCCAGCAGTTTCTACCGGGACTACCAAGAGACCCAGTACTTC
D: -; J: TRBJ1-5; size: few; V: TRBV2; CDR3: CASSEGGGGNQPQHF; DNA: TGTGCCAGCAGTGAAGGGGGTGGCGGCAATCAGCCCCAGCATTTT
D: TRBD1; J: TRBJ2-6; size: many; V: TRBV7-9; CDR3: CASSFTGAGANVLTF; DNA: TGTGCCAGCAGCTTCACAGGGGCTGGGGCCAACGTCCTGACTTTC
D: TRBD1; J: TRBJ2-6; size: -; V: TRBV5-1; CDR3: CASSLGQGGSGANVLTF; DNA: TGTGCCAGCAGCTTGGGACAGGGGGGCTCTGGGGCCAACGTCCTGACTTTC
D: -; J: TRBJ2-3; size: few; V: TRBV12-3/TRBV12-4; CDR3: CASSLGGPGTDTQYF; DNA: TGTGCCAGCAGTTTGGGGGGGCCTGGCACAGATACGCAGTATTTT
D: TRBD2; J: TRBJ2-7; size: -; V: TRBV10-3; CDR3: CAISDPGTSGQSSYEQYF; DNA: TGTGCCATCAGTGACCCCGGGACTAGCGGTCAAAGCTCCTACGAGCAGTACTTC
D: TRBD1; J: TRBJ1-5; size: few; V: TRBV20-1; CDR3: CSARTTPTGGLPQHF; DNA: TGCAGTGCTAGAACTACTCCGACAGGGGGCTTGCCCCAGCATTTT
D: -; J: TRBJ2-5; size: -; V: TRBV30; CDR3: CAWRSWGGTQYF; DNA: TGTGCCTGGAGGAGCTGGGGAGGGACCCAGTACTTC
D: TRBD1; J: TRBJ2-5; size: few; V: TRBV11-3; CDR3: CASSGRQGEWETQYF; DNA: TGTGCCAGCAGCGGACGACAGGGAGAGTGGGAGACCCAGTACTTC
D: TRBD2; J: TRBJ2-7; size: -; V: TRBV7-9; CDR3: CASSPPWISTSGSYEQYF; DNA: TGTGCCAGCAGCCCTCCCTGGATATCGACTAGCGGGTCCTACGAGCAGTACTTC
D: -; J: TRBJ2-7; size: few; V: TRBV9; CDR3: CASSVSWTGREQYF; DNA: TGTGCCAGCAGCGTTTCCTGGACGGGGCGCGAGCAGTACTTC
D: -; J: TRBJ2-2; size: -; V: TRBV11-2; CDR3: CASSFGVSNTGELFF; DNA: TGTGCCAGCAGCTTCGGGGTCTCGAACACCGGGGAGCTGTTTTTT
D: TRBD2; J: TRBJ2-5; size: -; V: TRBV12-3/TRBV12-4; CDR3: CASSLSQGGRETQYF; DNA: TGTGCCAGCAGTTTGAGTCAGGGAGGGCGAGAGACCCAGTACTTC
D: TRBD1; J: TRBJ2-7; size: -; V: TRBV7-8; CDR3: CASSLGQGVQYF; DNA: TGTGCCAGCAGCCTTGGACAGGGGGTGCAGTACTTC
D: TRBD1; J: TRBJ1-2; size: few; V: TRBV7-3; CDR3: CASSDSGTVPYGYTF; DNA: TGTGCCAGCAGCGATTCCGGGACAGTCCCCTATGGCTACACCTTC
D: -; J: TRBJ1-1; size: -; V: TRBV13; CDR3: CASSFGPQGNTEAFF; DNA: TGTGCCAGCAGCTTCGGACCTCAGGGGAACACTGAAGCTTTCTTT
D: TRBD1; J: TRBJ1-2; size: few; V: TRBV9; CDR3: CASTSTGGYYGYTF; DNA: TGTGCCAGCACTTCGACAGGGGGCTACTATGGCTACACCTTC
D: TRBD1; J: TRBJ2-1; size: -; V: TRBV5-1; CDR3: CATDLRDRAYNEQFF; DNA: TGCGCCACCGATCTACGGGACAGGGCCTACAATGAGCAGTTCTTC
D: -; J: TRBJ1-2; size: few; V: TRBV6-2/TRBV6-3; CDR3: CASTQANYGYTF; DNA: TGTGCCAGCACCCAAGCTAACTATGGCTACACCTTC
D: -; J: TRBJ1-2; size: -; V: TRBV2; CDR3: CAFHGPTNYGYTF; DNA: TGTGCCTTCCACGGGCCAACTAACTATGGCTACACCTTC
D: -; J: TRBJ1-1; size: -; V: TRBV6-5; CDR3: CASSSGRYTEAFF; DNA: TGTGCCAGCAGTTCCGGACGGTACACTGAAGCTTTCTTT
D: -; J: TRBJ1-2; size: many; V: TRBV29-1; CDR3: CSVEEWTSGGYTF; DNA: TGCAGCGTTGAAGAGTGGACTTCTGGAGGCTACACCTTC
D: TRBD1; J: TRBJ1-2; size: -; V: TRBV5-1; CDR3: CASSWKGQGVGGYTF; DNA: TGCGCCAGCAGCTGGAAGGGACAGGGGGTCGGTGGCTACACCTTC